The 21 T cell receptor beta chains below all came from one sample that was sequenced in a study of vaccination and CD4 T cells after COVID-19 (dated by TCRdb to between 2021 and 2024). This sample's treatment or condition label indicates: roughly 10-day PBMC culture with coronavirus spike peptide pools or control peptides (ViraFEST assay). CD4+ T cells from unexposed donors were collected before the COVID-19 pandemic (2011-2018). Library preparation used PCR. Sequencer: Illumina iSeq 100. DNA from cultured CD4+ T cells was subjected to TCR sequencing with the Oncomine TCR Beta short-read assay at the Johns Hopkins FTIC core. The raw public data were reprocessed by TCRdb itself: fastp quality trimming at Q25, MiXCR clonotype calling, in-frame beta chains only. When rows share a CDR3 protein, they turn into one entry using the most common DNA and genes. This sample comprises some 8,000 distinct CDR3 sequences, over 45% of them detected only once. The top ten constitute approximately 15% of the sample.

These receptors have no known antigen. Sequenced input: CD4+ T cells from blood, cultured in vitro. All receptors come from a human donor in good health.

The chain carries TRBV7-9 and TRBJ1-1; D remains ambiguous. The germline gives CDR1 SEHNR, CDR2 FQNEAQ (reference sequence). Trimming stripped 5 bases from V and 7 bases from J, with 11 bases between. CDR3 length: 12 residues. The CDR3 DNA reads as TGTGCCAGCAGCATCTTGGACGGTGAAGCTTTCTTT. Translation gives CASSILDGEAFF.

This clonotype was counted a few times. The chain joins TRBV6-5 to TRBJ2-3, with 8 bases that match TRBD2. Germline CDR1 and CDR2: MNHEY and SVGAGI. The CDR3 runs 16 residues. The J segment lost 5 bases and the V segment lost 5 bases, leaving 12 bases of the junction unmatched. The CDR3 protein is CASSTRERELGDTQYF. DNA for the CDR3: TGTGCCAGCAGTACTCGCGAGCGGGAGTTGGGAGATACGCAGTATTTT.

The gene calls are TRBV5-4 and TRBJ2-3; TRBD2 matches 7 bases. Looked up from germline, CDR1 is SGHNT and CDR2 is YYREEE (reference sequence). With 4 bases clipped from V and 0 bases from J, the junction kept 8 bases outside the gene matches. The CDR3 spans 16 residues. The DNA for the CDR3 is TGTGCCAGCAGCGCCCCTAGCGGTCAAAGCACAGATACGCAGTATTTT. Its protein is CASSAPSGQSTDTQYF.

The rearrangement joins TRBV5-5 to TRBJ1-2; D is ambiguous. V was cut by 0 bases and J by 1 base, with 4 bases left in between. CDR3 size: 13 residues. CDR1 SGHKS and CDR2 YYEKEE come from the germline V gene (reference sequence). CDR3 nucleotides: TGTGCCAGCAGCTTGGCCGGTAACTATGGCTACACCTTC. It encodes CASSLAGNYGYTF.

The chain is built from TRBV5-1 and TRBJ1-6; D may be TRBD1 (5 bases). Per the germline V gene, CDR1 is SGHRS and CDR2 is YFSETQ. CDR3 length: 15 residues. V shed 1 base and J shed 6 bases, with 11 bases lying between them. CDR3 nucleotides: TGCGCCAGCAGCTTGCTGGGGGTGGGTAATTCACCCCTCCACTTT. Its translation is CASSLLGVGNSPLHF.

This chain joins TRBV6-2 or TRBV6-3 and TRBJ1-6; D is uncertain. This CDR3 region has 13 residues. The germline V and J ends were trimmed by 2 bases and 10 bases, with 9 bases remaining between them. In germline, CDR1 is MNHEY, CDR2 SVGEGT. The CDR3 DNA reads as TGTGCCAGCAGTTACGGTATGGCCTCACCCCTCCACTTT. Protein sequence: CASSYGMASPLHF.

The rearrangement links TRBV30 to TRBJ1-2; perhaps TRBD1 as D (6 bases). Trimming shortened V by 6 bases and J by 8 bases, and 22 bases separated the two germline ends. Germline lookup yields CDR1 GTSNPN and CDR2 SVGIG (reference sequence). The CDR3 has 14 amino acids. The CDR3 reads CACAIGRGAPGYTF. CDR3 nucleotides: TGTGCCTGTGCCATCGGCAGGGGCGCGCCCGGCTACACCTTC.

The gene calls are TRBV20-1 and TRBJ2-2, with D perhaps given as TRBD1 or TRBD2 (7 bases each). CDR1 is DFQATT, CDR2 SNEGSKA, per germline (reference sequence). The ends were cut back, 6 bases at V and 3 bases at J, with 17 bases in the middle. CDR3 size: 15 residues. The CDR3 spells CSAPLTGRDTGELFF. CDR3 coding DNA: TGCAGTGCCCCCTTGACAGGGAGGGACACCGGGGAGCTGTTTTTT.

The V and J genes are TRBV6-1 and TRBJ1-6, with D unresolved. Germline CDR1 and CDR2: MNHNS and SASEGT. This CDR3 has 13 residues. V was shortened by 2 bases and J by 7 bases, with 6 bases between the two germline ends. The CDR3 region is CASSEPANSPLHF. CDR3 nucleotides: TGTGCCAGCAGTGAACCCGCCAATTCACCCCTCCACTTT.

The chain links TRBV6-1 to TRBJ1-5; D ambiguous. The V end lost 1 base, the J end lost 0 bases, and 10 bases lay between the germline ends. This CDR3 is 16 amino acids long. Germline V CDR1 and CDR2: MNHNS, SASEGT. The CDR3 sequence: CASSEEAHASNQPQHF. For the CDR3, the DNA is TGTGCCAGCAGTGAAGAAGCCCATGCTAGCAATCAGCCCCAGCATTTT.

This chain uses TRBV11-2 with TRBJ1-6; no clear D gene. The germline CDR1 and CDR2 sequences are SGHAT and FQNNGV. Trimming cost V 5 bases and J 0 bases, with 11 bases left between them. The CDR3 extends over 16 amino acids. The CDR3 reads CASSGRFHSYNSPLHF. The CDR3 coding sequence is TGTGCCAGCAGCGGCAGATTTCACTCCTATAATTCACCCCTCCACTTT.

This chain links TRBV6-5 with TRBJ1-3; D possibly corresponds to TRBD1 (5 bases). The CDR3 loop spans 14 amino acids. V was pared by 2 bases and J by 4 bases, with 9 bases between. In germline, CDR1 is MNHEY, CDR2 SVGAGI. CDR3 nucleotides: TGTGCCAGCAGTTACGACAGCTTAGGAAACACCATATATTTT. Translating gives CASSYDSLGNTIYF.

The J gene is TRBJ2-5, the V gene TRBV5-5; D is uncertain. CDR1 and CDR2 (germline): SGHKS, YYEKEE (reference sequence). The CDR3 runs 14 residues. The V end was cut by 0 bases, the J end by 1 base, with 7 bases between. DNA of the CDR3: TGTGCCAGCAGCTTGGCAGGCAGCCAAGAGACCCAGTACTTC. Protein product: CASSLAGSQETQYF.

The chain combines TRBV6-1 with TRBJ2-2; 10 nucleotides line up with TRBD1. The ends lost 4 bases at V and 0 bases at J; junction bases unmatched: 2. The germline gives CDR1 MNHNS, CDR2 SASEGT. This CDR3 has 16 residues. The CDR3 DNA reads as TGTGCCAGCAGTGCGGGACAGGGGTCGAACACCGGGGAGCTGTTTTTT. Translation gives CASSAGQGSNTGELFF.

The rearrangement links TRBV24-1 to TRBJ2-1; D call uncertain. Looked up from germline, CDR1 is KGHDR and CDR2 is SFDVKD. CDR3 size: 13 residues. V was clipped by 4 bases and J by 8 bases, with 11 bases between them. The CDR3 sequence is CATSDSPGDEQFF. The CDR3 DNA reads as TGTGCCACCAGTGACTCTCCTGGAGATGAGCAGTTCTTC.

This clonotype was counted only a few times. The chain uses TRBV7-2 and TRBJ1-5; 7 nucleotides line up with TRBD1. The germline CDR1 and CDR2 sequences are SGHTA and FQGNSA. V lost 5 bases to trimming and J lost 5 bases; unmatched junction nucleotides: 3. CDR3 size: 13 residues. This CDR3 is CASSLRGDQPQHF. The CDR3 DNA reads TGTGCCAGCAGCCTCAGGGGGGATCAGCCCCAGCATTTT.

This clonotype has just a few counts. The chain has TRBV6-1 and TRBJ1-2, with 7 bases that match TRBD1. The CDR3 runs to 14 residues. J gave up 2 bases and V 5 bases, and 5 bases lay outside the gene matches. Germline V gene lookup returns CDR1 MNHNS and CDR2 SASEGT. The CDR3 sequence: CASSPLTGNYGYTF. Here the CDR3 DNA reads TGTGCCAGCAGTCCCTTGACAGGGAACTATGGCTACACCTTC.

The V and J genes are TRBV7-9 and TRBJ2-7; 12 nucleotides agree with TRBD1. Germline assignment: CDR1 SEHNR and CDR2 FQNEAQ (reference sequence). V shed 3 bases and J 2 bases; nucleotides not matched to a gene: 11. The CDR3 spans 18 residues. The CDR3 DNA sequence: TGTGCCAGCAGCTTGGGGACAGGGGGCACGGTAGCGCCCTACGAGCAGTACTTC. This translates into CASSLGTGGTVAPYEQYF. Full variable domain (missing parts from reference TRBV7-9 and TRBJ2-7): DTGVSQNPRHKITKRGQNVTFRCDPISEHNRLYWYRQTLGQGPEFLTYFQNEAQLEKSRLLSDRFSAERPKGSFSTLEIQRTEQGDSAMYLCASSLGTGGTVAPYEQYFGPGTRLTVT.

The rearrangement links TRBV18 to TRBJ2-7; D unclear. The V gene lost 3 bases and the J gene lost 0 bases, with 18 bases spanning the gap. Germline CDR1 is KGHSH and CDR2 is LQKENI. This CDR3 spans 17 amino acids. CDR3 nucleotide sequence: TGTGCCAGCTCACCTCTCGGATATGGGTACAGCTCCTACGAGCAGTACTTC. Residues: CASSPLGYGYSSYEQYF.

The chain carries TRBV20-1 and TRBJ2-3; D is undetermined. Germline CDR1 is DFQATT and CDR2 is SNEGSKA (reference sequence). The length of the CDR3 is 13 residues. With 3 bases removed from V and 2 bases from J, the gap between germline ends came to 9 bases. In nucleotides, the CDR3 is TGCAGTGCTAGGTCCGACCACACAGATACGCAGTATTTT. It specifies CSARSDHTDTQYF.

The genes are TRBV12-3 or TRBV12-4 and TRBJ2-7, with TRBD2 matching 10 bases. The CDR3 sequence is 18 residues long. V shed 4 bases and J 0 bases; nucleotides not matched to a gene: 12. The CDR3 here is CASSWGPLAGASSYEQYF. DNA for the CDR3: TGTGCCAGCAGTTGGGGCCCCCTAGCGGGGGCGTCCTCCTACGAGCAGTACTTC.